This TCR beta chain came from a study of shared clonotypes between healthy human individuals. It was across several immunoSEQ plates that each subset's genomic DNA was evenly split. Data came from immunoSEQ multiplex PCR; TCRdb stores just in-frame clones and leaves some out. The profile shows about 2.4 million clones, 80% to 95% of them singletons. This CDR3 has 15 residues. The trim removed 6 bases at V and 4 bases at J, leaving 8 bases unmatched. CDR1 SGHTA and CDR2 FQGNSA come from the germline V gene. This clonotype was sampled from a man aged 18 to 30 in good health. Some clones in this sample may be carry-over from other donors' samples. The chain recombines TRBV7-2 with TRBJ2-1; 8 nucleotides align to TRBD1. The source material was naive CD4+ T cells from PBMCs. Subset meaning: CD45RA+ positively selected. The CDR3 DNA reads TGTGCCAGCAGGGCTCCGGGACAGGTGTACAATGAGCAGTTCTTC. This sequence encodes CASRAPGQVYNEQFF.